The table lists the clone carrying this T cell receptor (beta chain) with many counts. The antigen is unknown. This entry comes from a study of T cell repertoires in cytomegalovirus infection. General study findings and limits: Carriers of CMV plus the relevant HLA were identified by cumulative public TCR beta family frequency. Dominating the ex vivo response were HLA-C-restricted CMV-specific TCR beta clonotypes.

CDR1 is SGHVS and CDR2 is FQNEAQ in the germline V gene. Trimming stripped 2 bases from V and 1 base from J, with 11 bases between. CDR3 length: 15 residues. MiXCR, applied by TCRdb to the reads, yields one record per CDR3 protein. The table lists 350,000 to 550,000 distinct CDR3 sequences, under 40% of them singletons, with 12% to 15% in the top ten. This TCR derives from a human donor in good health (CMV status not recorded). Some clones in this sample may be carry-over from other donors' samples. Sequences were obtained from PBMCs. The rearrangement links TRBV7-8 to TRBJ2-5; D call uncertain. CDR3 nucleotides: TGTGCCAGCAGCTTAAGTTCGGCAGTCCAAGAGACCCAGTACTTC. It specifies CASSLSSAVQETQYF.